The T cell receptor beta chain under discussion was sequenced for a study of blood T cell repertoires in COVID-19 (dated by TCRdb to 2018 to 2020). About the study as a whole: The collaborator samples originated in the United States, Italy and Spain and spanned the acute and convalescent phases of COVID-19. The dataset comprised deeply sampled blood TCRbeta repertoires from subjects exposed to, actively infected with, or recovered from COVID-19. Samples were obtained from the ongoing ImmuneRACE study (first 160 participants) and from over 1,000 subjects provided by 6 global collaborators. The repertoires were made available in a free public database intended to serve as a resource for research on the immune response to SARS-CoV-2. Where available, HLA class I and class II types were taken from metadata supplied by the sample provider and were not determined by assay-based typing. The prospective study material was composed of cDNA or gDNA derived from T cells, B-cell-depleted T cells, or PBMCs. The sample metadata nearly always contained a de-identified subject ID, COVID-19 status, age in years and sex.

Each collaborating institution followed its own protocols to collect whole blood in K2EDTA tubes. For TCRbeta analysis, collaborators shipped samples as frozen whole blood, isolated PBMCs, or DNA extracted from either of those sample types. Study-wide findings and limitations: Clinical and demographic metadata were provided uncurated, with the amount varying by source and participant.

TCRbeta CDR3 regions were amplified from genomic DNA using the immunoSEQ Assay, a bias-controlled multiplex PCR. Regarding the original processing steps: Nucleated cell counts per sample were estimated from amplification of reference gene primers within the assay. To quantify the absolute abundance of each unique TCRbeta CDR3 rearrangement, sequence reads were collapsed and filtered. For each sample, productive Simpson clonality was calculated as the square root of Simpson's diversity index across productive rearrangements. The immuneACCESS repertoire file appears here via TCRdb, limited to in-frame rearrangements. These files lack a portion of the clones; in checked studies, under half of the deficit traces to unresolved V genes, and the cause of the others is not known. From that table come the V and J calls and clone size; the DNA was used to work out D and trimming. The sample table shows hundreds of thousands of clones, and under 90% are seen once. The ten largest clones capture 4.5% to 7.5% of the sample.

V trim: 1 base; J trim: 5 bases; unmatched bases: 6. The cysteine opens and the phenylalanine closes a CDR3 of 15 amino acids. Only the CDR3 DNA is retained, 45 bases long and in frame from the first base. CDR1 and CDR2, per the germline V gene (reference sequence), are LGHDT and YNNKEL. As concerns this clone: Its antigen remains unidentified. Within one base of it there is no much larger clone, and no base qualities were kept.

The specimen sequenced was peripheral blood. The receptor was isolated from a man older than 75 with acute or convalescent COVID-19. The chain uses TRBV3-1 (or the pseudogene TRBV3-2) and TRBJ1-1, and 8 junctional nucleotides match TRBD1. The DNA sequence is TGTGCCAGCAGCCAAGGACAGGGGCTGGGTACTGAAGCTTTCTTT. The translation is CASSQGQGLGTEAFF.